These T cell receptor beta chains were read from a single sample in a study of long-term antiretroviral therapy in people with HIV. Assay: immunoSEQ multiplex PCR; the TCRdb copy retains only in-frame clones and omits some. Of roughly 34,000 clones listed, 70% to 80% are singletons. Material: unsorted PBMCs, obtained 1.9 years after starting antiretroviral therapy. The receptors stem from a man between 18 and 29 years old with HIV. CDR3s include the opening cysteine and the closing phenylalanine or tryptophan. The D gene is left open where the match is weak. Size values are once, few and many counts, or a class for expanded clones, and some rows have none.

clone_size,cdr3_length,v_call,j_call,d_call,cdr3_nt,cdr3_aa
.,15,TRBV7-9,TRBJ1-4,.,TGTGCCAGCAGCTTCAACAGGGTCTCTGATGAAAAACTGTTTTTT,CASSFNRVSDEKLFF
few,14,TRBV27,TRBJ1-1,.,TGTGCCAGCAGTCCAAAGATGGTGGAAGGGGAAGCTTTCTTT,CASSPKMVEGEAFF
.,14,TRBV4-1,TRBJ2-3,.,TGCGCCAGCAGCCAAGATGGTTGGACAGATACGCAGTATTTT,CASSQDGWTDTQYF
.,16,TRBV7-3,TRBJ1-1,.,TGTGCCAGCAGCTTAATCGGGGGGCAAGTAGACACTGAAGCTTTCTTT,CASSLIGGQVDTEAFF
.,15,TRBV9,TRBJ2-3,.,TGTGCCAGCAGCGTAGCGCTAGCAGCCACAGATACGCAGTATTTT,CASSVALAATDTQYF
few,17,TRBV2,TRBJ2-5,TRBD2,TGTGCCAGCAGTGTAATTGGCGGGGGGGCTTTCCAAGAGACCCAGTACTTC,CASSVIGGGAFQETQYF
once,14,TRBV6-1,TRBJ1-1,.,TGTGCCAGCAACCCATCCGGGGGTGTAACTGAAGCTTTCTTT,CASNPSGGVTEAFF
.,16,TRBV7-6,TRBJ2-5,.,TGTGCCAGCAGCTTAGGGGCCAGCGGTTATCAAGAGACCCAGTACTTC,CASSLGASGYQETQYF
.,15,TRBV11-2,TRBJ2-7,.,TGTGCCAGCAGCTTAAACGCGGGACACTACTACGAGCAGTACTTC,CASSLNAGHYYEQYF
.,13,TRBV13,TRBJ2-1,.,TGTGCCAGCAGCCAGACTAGGGGGCATGAGCAGTTCTTC,CASSQTRGHEQFF
.,15,TRBV5-6,TRBJ1-1,.,TGTGCCAGCAGCCGGGCAGATGCCATGAACACTGAAGCTTTCTTT,CASSRADAMNTEAFF
.,15,TRBV18,TRBJ1-5,TRBD1,TGTGCCAGCTCCCAAGACAGGGCTAGCAATCAGCCCCAGCATTTT,CASSQDRASNQPQHF
.,16,TRBV10-3,TRBJ1-5,.,TGTGCCATCAACCGGCGGTCGGATATCGGCAATCAGCCCCAGCATTTT,CAINRRSDIGNQPQHF
.,15,TRBV7-2,TRBJ1-3,.,TGTGCCAGCAGCTCCTTCATAAGCTCTGGAAACACCATATATTTT,CASSSFISSGNTIYF
.,14,TRBV7-9,TRBJ2-1,TRBD2,TGTGCCAGCAGCCCCGTGGGACTAGTAGATGAGCAGTTCTTC,CASSPVGLVDEQFF
.,12,TRBV7-8,TRBJ2-2,.,TGTGCCAGCAGCTACAGGGTCGGGGAGCTGTTTTTT,CASSYRVGELFF
.,13,TRBV10-3,TRBJ2-5,.,TGTGCCACGGCCTTAGCCGGAGGAGAGACCCAGTACTTC,CATALAGGETQYF
.,14,TRBV4-1,TRBJ2-3,TRBD1,TGCGCCAGCAGCCAGGACAGGGTGACAGATACGCAGTATTTT,CASSQDRVTDTQYF
.,15,TRBV5-4,TRBJ1-1,.,TGTGCCAGCAGCGTCCGGGCCACAACGAACACTGAAGCTTTCTTT,CASSVRATTNTEAFF
few,11,TRBV7-9,TRBJ1-1,.,TGTGCCAGCAGAATTAGCACTGAAGCTTTCTTT,CASRISTEAFF
few,15,TRBV6-4,TRBJ2-1,.,TGTGCCAGCAGTGACTCCAGGGGCCAATCCAATGAGCAGTTCTTC,CASSDSRGQSNEQFF
.,14,TRBV5-1,TRBJ2-5,.,TGCGCCAGCAGCCCCGGGACTCCCCAAGAGACCCAGTACTTC,CASSPGTPQETQYF
few,12,TRBV6-5,TRBJ1-6,.,TGTGCCAGCAGTCCCCCCGGGTCACCCCTCCACTTT,CASSPPGSPLHF
.,14,TRBV6-6,TRBJ1-1,TRBD1,TGTGCCAGCAGTTACCAGGGGGCAGGAACTGAAGCTTTCTTT,CASSYQGAGTEAFF
.,15,TRBV6-5,TRBJ1-6,.,TGTGCCAGCAGTTACGGGCGGGCAGGGGATTCACCCCTCCACTTT,CASSYGRAGDSPLHF
few,16,TRBV7-9,TRBJ2-5,TRBD2,TGTGCCAGCAGCTTGCCCGGGACTAGAGTTGGAGAGACCCAGTACTTC,CASSLPGTRVGETQYF
.,11,TRBV7-6,TRBJ2-7,.,TGTGCCAGCAGCTTAGACCCCGAGCAGTACTTC,CASSLDPEQYF
.,13,TRBV2,TRBJ2-2,.,TGTGCCAGCAAATTTCAGGGCCCCGGGGAGCTGTTTTTT,CASKFQGPGELFF
.,11,TRBV20-1,TRBJ2-7,.,TGCAGTGCTAGAGCAGGCTACGAGCAGTACTTC,CSARAGYEQYF
.,13,TRBV2,TRBJ1-2,TRBD1,TGTGCCAGCAATCCTACAGGGGGTCGTGGCTACACCTTC,CASNPTGGRGYTF
.,14,TRBV28,TRBJ2-7,.,TGTGCCAGCAGTATCCACAGGACCCTTTACGAGCAGTACTTC,CASSIHRTLYEQYF
.,17,TRBV30,TRBJ2-3,TRBD2,TGTGCCTGGAGTGTGGGGACTAGCGGGGGGGCAGAAGATACGCAGTATTTT,CAWSVGTSGGAEDTQYF
.,14,TRBV5-1,TRBJ2-7,.,TGCGCCAGCAGCTTCGGGACATCAACCTACGAGCAGTACTTC,CASSFGTSTYEQYF
.,19,TRBV5-1,TRBJ2-4,.,TGCGCCAGCAGCTTGGGCCAGGGGACCCTCACGCTAGCCAAAAACATTCAGTACTTC,CASSLGQGTLTLAKNIQYF
.,15,TRBV7-9,TRBJ1-2,TRBD1,TGTGCCAGCAGCTTGGCTGCAGGGGGCGATTTAGGCTACACCTTC,CASSLAAGGDLGYTF
.,15,TRBV19,TRBJ2-1,.,TGTGCCAGTATCGGCGAGAGACGCTCCTACAATGAGCAGTTCTTC,CASIGERRSYNEQFF
.,13,TRBV6-5,TRBJ1-3,.,TGTGCCAGCAGTTACGGAGGACGAGACACCATATATTTT,CASSYGGRDTIYF
.,11,TRBV9,TRBJ2-7,.,TGTGCCAGCAGCAATACGGGCGAGCAGTACTTC,CASSNTGEQYF
.,15,TRBV9,TRBJ1-2,TRBD1,TGTGCCAGCAGCGTCAGACAGGGTGGGGAGTATGGCTACACCTTC,CASSVRQGGEYGYTF
.,15,TRBV27,TRBJ2-5,TRBD2,TGTGCCAGCAGTCCCTCCCGGGCGGGGGAAGAGACCCAGTACTTC,CASSPSRAGEETQYF
once,16,TRBV6-5,TRBJ2-7,.,TGTGCCAGCAGTTACGACGGGTCAGAGTTGAGCTACGAGCAGTACTTC,CASSYDGSELSYEQYF
.,15,TRBV7-2,TRBJ2-4,.,TGTGCCAGCAGCTTACGGGGATTAGCCAAAAACATTCAGTACTTC,CASSLRGLAKNIQYF
.,15,TRBV6-1,TRBJ2-7,TRBD1,TGTGCCAGCAGCCCCGGGACAGGCTACTCCTACGAGCAGTACTTC,CASSPGTGYSYEQYF
.,14,TRBV19,TRBJ2-1,TRBD2,TGTGCCAGTAGTATCCAGCGGGGGAACAATGAGCAGTTCTTC,CASSIQRGNNEQFF
.,14,TRBV6-5,TRBJ2-1,.,TGTGCCAGCAGTTACTCCAATAAGGGGTATGAGCAGTTCTTC,CASSYSNKGYEQFF
.,12,TRBV7-9,TRBJ1-4,.,TGTGCCAGCGGGCCTACTAATGAAAAACTGTTTTTT,CASGPTNEKLFF
.,15,TRBV10-2,TRBJ2-1,TRBD2,TGCGCCAGCAGTGAAGCGGGGGGGCCCCAATATGAGCAGTTCTTC,CASSEAGGPQYEQFF
.,15,TRBV7-3,TRBJ2-1,TRBD1,TGTGCCAGCAGCTTAGGACAGGGGACCTACAATGAGCAGTTCTTC,CASSLGQGTYNEQFF
.,13,TRBV15,TRBJ2-1,.,TGTGCCACCAGGTTGGCGGCCTACAATGAGCAGTTCTTC,CATRLAAYNEQFF
.,15,TRBV10-3,TRBJ1-2,.,TGTGCCATCAGCCCTTTTACAGGGAAAAACTATGGCTACACCTTC,CAISPFTGKNYGYTF
.,15,TRBV6-1,TRBJ2-7,.,TGTGCCAGCAGTGAAGCGCAGGAGGGGGCCAACGAGCAGTACTTC,CASSEAQEGANEQYF
.,13,TRBV19,TRBJ2-1,.,TGTGCCAGTGGTTTAAGGACTCACAATGAGCAGTTCTTC,CASGLRTHNEQFF